The 23 T cell receptor beta chains in this list originate from one sample, sequenced in a study of T-cell reconstitution after alpha-beta-depleted transplantation in children. Unique molecular identifiers featured in how the TCRbeta library was prepared. One entry per CDR3 protein results from TCRdb running MiXCR on the PCR reads. Of some 110,000 distinct CDR3 sequences in the sample, about a tenth were seen once. The specimen comprised PBMCs, sampled before TCRalphabeta/CD19-depleted stem cell transplant. Receptors originate from a boy under 10 years old with acute lymphoblastic leukemia, due to receive a stem cell transplant.

The chain is built from TRBV5-1 and TRBJ2-1, with 9 bases that match TRBD2. The CDR3 spans 14 residues. Germline values: CDR1 SGHRS, CDR2 YFSETQ. J gave up 9 bases and V 5 bases, and 9 bases lay outside the gene matches. Here the CDR3 DNA reads TGCGCCAGCAGTCGTAGCGGGAGTCGAGGTGAGCAGTTCTTC. It yields the protein CASSRSGSRGEQFF.

This clonotype was detected many times. The chain carries TRBV20-1 and TRBJ2-3; 13 bases map to TRBD2. Unmatched junction bases numbered 12, after V lost 6 bases and J lost 0 bases. Germline V gene sequence: CDR1 DFQATT, CDR2 SNEGSKA (reference sequence). The CDR3 has 18 amino acids. Here the CDR3 DNA reads TGCAGTGCCCTCAAGGCGACTAGCGGGAGGCCTAGCACAGATACGCAGTATTTT. This gives the protein CSALKATSGRPSTDTQYF.

This clonotype was counted a few times. The V call is TRBV20-1, the J call TRBJ2-1; 9 bases map to TRBD2. The CDR3 consists of 13 residues. V gave up 6 bases and J gave up 5 bases; unmatched junction bases: 5. Germline-derived CDR1 and CDR2 are DFQATT and SNEGSKA (reference sequence). CDR3 in DNA: TGCAGTGCGAGTAGCGGGAGAAACAATGAGCAGTTCTTC. This encodes CSASSGRNNEQFF.

This chain connects TRBV9 to TRBJ2-1; 15 bases align to TRBD2. Germline CDR1 reads SGDLS; CDR2 reads YYNGEE. This CDR3 spans 19 amino acids. V lost 3 bases to trimming and J lost 4 bases; unmatched junction nucleotides: 11. The DNA of the CDR3 is TGTGCCAGCAGCGGGGGGGGACTAGCGGGAGGAAGCGGGTACAATGAGCAGTTCTTC. Encoded protein: CASSGGGLAGGSGYNEQFF.

This clonotype was counted between two and nine times. This chain uses TRBV10-1 with TRBJ1-1, with a weak D call TRBD1 (6 bases). The germline gives CDR1 WNHNN, CDR2 SYGVQD (reference sequence). Deletions cut 7 bases from V and 0 bases from J, with 9 bases between. This CDR3 contains 13 residues. The CDR3 DNA follows: TGCGCCAGCAACAGGGACTTGAACACTGAAGCTTTCTTT. Translated, it gives CASNRDLNTEAFF.

This clonotype showed up just a few times. V usage is TRBV12-3 or TRBV12-4 and J usage is TRBJ2-2; D might be TRBD1 or TRBD2, each matching 5 bases. The V end lost 1 base, the J end lost 4 bases, and 13 bases lay between the germline ends. CDR3 length: 16 residues. The CDR3 region is CASSLGDRRGTGELFF. The CDR3, as DNA: TGTGCCAGCAGTTTAGGGGACCGACGGGGCACCGGGGAGCTGTTTTTT.

The table lists this clonotype with many counts. This chain links TRBV5-1 with TRBJ1-1; 9 bases line up with TRBD1. Per the germline V gene, CDR1 is SGHRS and CDR2 is YFSETQ. Unmatched junction bases numbered 7, after V lost 4 bases and J lost 3 bases. The CDR3 totals 15 residues. The chain's CDR3 is CASSLGDRADTEAFF. The CDR3 nucleotides read TGCGCCAGCAGCCTGGGGGACAGGGCTGACACTGAAGCTTTCTTT.

This clonotype turned up a few times. The V call is TRBV7-2, the J call TRBJ2-5; D might be TRBD1 (6 bases). Germline V lookup: CDR1 SGHTA, CDR2 FQGNSA. CDR3 length equals 15 residues. The ends were cut back, 5 bases at V and 5 bases at J, with 18 bases in the middle. In nucleotides, the CDR3 is TGTGCCAGCAGCATTAACAGGGTTCCGGGGGAGACCCAGTACTTC. Residues: CASSINRVPGETQYF.

The chain joins TRBV7-9 to TRBJ1-5, with D possibly matching TRBD1 (5 bases). The germline CDR1 and CDR2 sequences are SEHNR and FQNEAQ (reference sequence). This CDR3 contains 14 residues. Between the trimmed V and J ends, which lost 2 bases and 1 base, there was a span of 6 bases. The CDR3 nucleotides read TGTGCCAGCAGCTTAAGGGGCAGCAATCAGCCCCAGCATTTT. Residues: CASSLRGSNQPQHF.

The chain carries TRBV4-2 and TRBJ2-1; no reliable D call. CDR3 length: 17 residues. The germline gives CDR1 LGHNA, CDR2 YNFKEQ. Trimming cost V 3 bases and J 0 bases, with 15 bases left between them. The DNA of the CDR3 is TGTGCCAGCAGCCAGCCCAGTGGGCTTAGCTCCTACAATGAGCAGTTCTTC. It specifies CASSQPSGLSSYNEQFF.

This clonotype appeared once. The chain joins TRBV25-1 to TRBJ2-1; D gene ambiguous. Germline CDR1 reads MGHDK; CDR2 reads SYGVNS. The V end was cut by 6 bases, the J end by 3 bases, with 18 bases between. CDR3 size: 16 residues. Here the CDR3 reads CASSDPGLRSYNEQFF. The CDR3 DNA reads TGTGCCAGCAGCGACCCCGGGTTGCGGAGCTACAATGAGCAGTTCTTC.

This chain connects TRBV29-1 to TRBJ1-2, with 7 bases aligning to TRBD1. Germline V CDR1 and CDR2: SQVTM, ANQGSEA. CDR3 size: 14 residues. With V trimmed by 4 bases and J by 8 bases, 13 bases remained unmatched. This CDR3 is CSVGALTGERGYTF. The CDR3 coding sequence is TGCAGCGTTGGCGCCCTCACAGGGGAGAGGGGCTACACCTTC.

Ten or more counts support this clonotype. This chain connects TRBV6-5 to TRBJ2-7; 9 bases map to TRBD1. Germline CDR1 reads MNHEY; CDR2 reads SVGAGI. Unmatched junction bases numbered 10, after V lost 10 bases and J lost 3 bases. The CDR3 runs to 14 residues. This CDR3 reads CATKFETGGYEQYF. CDR3 bases: TGTGCCACGAAGTTTGAGACAGGGGGCTACGAGCAGTACTTC.

CDR3 DNA: TGTGCCAGCAGTTTAGCGCGCGAGCAGTACTTC. Residues: CASSLAREQYF. The V and J genes are TRBV12-3 or TRBV12-4 and TRBJ2-7; D is uncertain. CDR3 size: 11 residues. The V and J ends lost 0 bases and 6 bases respectively, with 3 bases between them.

This clonotype was counted a few times. The gene calls are TRBV10-2 and TRBJ1-1; tentatively, D is TRBD1 (5 bases). Deletions cut 0 bases from V and 6 bases from J, with 17 bases between. CDR3 length: 16 amino acids. The germline V gene encodes CDR1 WSHSY and CDR2 SAAADI. The CDR3 sequence: CASSESSWGFGSEAFF. The CDR3 DNA reads TGCGCCAGCAGTGAGTCGAGTTGGGGGTTCGGATCTGAAGCTTTCTTT.

CDR3 in amino acids: CASSLDLGGNTEAFF. The CDR3 DNA sequence: TGTGCCAGCAGCTTAGATCTAGGGGGGAACACTGAAGCTTTCTTT. The chain couples TRBV11-2 to TRBJ1-1; TRBD1 is a possible D gene (6 bases). The germline CDR1 and CDR2 sequences are SGHAT and FQNNGV. Between the trimmed V and J ends, which lost 0 bases and 1 base, there was a span of 9 bases. The CDR3 loop spans 15 amino acids.

This chain links TRBV10-3 with TRBJ2-1, with D possibly being TRBD1 (5 bases). Per the germline V gene, CDR1 is ENHRY and CDR2 is SYGVKD. There are 16 residues in the CDR3. Trimming cost V 3 bases and J 6 bases, with 18 bases left between them. The CDR3: CAISDQGAVGGNEQFF. DNA of the CDR3: TGTGCCATCAGTGACCAGGGTGCGGTGGGCGGCAATGAGCAGTTCTTC.

The CDR3 DNA is TGTGCCAGCAGTTACTCCTTCCGCCAGCCCCAGCATTTT. Translated, it gives CASSYSFRQPQHF. V and J are TRBV6-5 and TRBJ1-5, with D unclear. The CDR3 length is 13 residues. Trimming shortened V by 0 bases and J by 7 bases, and 7 bases separated the two germline ends. In germline, CDR1 is MNHEY, CDR2 SVGAGI.

This clonotype was counted ten times or more. V gene TRBV7-8 combines with J gene TRBJ1-6; 8 bases line up with TRBD1. Germline CDR1 reads SGHVS; CDR2 reads FQNEAQ. CDR3 length: 15 amino acids. The trim removed 5 bases at V and 9 bases at J, leaving 9 bases unmatched. The CDR3 DNA is TGTGCCAGCAGCATATGGGACAGGCTGGGTTCACCCCTCCACTTT. It codes for CASSIWDRLGSPLHF.

Many counts were recorded for this clonotype. The genes are TRBV3-1 and TRBJ2-1, with 11 nucleotides matching TRBD1. After removal of 4 bases from V and 8 bases from J, the junction contained 7 bases not matched to a gene. The length of the CDR3 is 15 residues. The germline CDR1 and CDR2 sequences are LGHDT and YNNKEL (reference sequence). The CDR3 DNA reads as TGTGCCAGCAGCCGGATCCGGACAGGGGGCGATGAGCAGTTCTTC. It is translated as CASSRIRTGGDEQFF.

The chain combines TRBV12-3 or TRBV12-4 with TRBJ1-5, with TRBD1 matching 9 bases. The CDR3 consists of 15 residues. Losses at the gene ends were 7 bases for V and 4 bases for J; bases not matched to a gene: 8. CDR3 coding DNA: TGTGCCAGCACCCGGGGGACAGGGCTAAATCAGCCCCAGCATTTT. Encoded protein: CASTRGTGLNQPQHF.

This clonotype was seen more than once but under ten times. The V and J genes are TRBV4-1 and TRBJ2-1; D is undetermined. CDR3 length: 15 amino acids. Trimming shortened V by 1 base and J by 0 bases, and 7 bases separated the two germline ends. Germline V gives CDR1 MGHRA, CDR2 YSYEKL. The CDR3 DNA sequence: TGCGCCAGCAGCCAAGGGTACAGCTCCTACAATGAGCAGTTCTTC. It yields the protein CASSQGYSSYNEQFF.

This clonotype was seen only a few times. This chain connects TRBV7-6 to TRBJ2-7, with 9 bases aligning to TRBD1. The ends lost 4 bases at V and 6 bases at J; junction bases unmatched: 13. Germline CDR1 is SGHVS and CDR2 is FNYEAQ. This CDR3 has 16 residues. The CDR3 region is CASSSGMGQGDGEQYF. The DNA for the CDR3 is TGTGCCAGCAGCTCGGGGATGGGACAGGGAGACGGCGAGCAGTACTTC.